Listed here is a single T cell receptor (beta chain). This clonotype was detected only a few times. Its antigen specificity is not known. No much larger clonotype is one base removed from it; base qualities were not supplied. From V the trimming removes 7 bases and from J it removes 4 bases, while the gene matches leave 4 bases of the junction unaccounted for. Counted from cysteine to phenylalanine, this CDR3 has 12 amino acids. The DNA shown is the 36-base CDR3, in frame from base 1. For CDR1 and CDR2, the germline V gene (reference sequence) lists DFQATT and SNEGSKA. This sample was taken from a study of CD8 T cells in Susac syndrome (dated by TCRdb to the late 2010s). For the wider study: Of the Susac syndrome patients who were sequenced, six had clinically active disease and 8 or 9 were in clinical remission. At the time of blood withdrawal, Susac syndrome patients were either therapy-naive, taking corticosteroids (with some also receiving IVIg), or on IVIg alone. Whether CD8+ T cell activation and differentiation in Susac syndrome was antigen driven was tested using repertoire sequencing. Broad study findings and their caveats: The number of individuals in the TCR sequencing and HLA analysis was acknowledged as relatively small. In patients with Susac syndrome, the CD4+ T cell repertoire showed no detectable clonal expansion.

RNA was extracted with the RNeasy kit and about 0.45 to 1 ug was reverse transcribed using random hexamers. The immunoSEQ multiplex PCR assay, covering 54 Vbeta and 13 Jbeta segments, was used to amplify TCR beta CDR3 regions. Bias from PCR amplification was corrected by using a synthetic template baseline for primer optimization and for computational correction. The paper's data handling went like this. Reads were assigned to V, D and J genes according to IMGT and analyzed in immunoSEQ Analyzer, with only productive sequences retained. Clonality was calculated as one minus the Shannon entropy normalized by log2 of the number of productive unique sequences. For each patient and control, public and private clones were evaluated within the 100 most prevalent clones. Clones were defined as Susac-specific when absent from the healthy and MS cohorts, from approximately 970 published viral clones and from other ImmuneACCESS disease sequences. TCRdb took the public reads, trimmed them with fastp at Q25, ran MiXCR for clone calling and kept in-frame beta chains. Rows with one shared CDR3 protein collapse into an entry with the most common genes and DNA. These V and J calls originate from TCRdb's pipeline instead of the authors' own analysis. The sample records about 150,000 distinct CDR3 sequences, around 95% of which are singletons. 0.15% to 0.2% of the sample lies in the top ten.

High-throughput TCR beta sequencing profiled peripheral blood CD8+ and CD4+ T cells from healthy donors, Susac syndrome patients and multiple sclerosis patients. Susac syndrome patients met recently defined diagnostic criteria for definite or probable disease. Bulk CD8+ and CD4+ T cells were purified by magnetic negative isolation, whereas CD8+ TEMRA cells were enriched by FACS. Blood was collected in EDTA tubes and processed within 24 hours, with PBMCs isolated through density gradient centrifugation. PBMCs intended for TCR sequencing were cryopreserved in liquid nitrogen and thawed later in a water bath at 37 degrees C. Purity of sorted or isolated CD4+, CD8+ and CD8+ TEMRA cells was at least 90%.

Sequencing used CD4+ T cells from PBMCs. The TCR sequence derives from a human donor with Susac syndrome. The chain is encoded by TRBV20-1 joined to TRBJ1-5; 7 bases in between match TRBD1. The DNA sequence reads TGCAGTGTTGGGGGACAGAATCAGCCCCAGCATTTT. It specifies CSVGGQNQPQHF.